A selection of T cell receptor beta chains follows, all from one sample in a study of blood T cell repertoires in COVID-19. The repertoire was sequenced with immunoSEQ multiplex PCR; TCRdb's copy has only in-frame clones and lacks some. The sample holds roughly 160,000 clones, 83% seen once. The sequencing input was peripheral blood. The receptor source for this set is a woman older than 75 with acute or convalescent COVID-19. CDR3s include the opening cysteine and the closing phenylalanine or tryptophan. D genes are given only for firm matches. Expanded clones get a size class; other rows say once, few or many, or leave the size out.

J,V,size,D,CDR3,DNA
TRBJ1-1,TRBV30,once,.,CAWREGIAEAFF,TGTGCCTGGAGGGAGGGTATTGCTGAAGCTTTCTTT
TRBJ2-5,TRBV30,few,.,CAWSAPRTAQYF,TGTGCCTGGAGTGCCCCGCGTACCGCCCAGTACTTC
TRBJ1-2,TRBV30,.,.,CAWGTGVNYGYTF,TGTGCCTGGGGGACCGGGGTTAACTATGGCTACACCTTC
TRBJ2-1,TRBV4-2,.,TRBD2,CASSQASAGGNNEQFF,TGTGCCAGCAGCCAGGCCTCGGCGGGGGGGAACAATGAGCAGTTCTTC
TRBJ1-1,TRBV5-3,.,TRBD1,CARSCKTGATEAFF,TGTGCCAGAAGCTGTAAGACAGGGGCGACTGAAGCTTTCTTT
TRBJ2-5,TRBV10-2,.,TRBD2,CASTSAGVETQYF,TGCGCCAGCACCTCAGCGGGAGTAGAGACCCAGTACTTC
TRBJ1-3,TRBV9,.,.,CASSVDGSSGNTIYF,TGTGCCAGCAGCGTAGACGGGAGCTCTGGAAACACCATATATTTT
TRBJ2-2,TRBV10-3,.,TRBD2,CAIRPFGQRGDTGELFF,TGTGCCATCAGACCATTCGGGCAGCGGGGGGACACCGGGGAGCTGTTTTTT
TRBJ2-7,TRBV9,.,TRBD1,CASSAGQELPYEQYF,TGTGCCAGCAGCGCCGGACAGGAACTACCCTACGAGCAGTACTTC
TRBJ2-3,TRBV7-9,.,.,CASSLMEDLGNTQYF,TGTGCCAGCAGCTTAATGGAGGATCTGGGCAATACGCAGTATTTT
TRBJ2-2,TRBV28,.,TRBD1,CASRQGSNTGELFF,TGTGCCAGCAGACAGGGGTCGAACACCGGGGAGCTGTTTTTT